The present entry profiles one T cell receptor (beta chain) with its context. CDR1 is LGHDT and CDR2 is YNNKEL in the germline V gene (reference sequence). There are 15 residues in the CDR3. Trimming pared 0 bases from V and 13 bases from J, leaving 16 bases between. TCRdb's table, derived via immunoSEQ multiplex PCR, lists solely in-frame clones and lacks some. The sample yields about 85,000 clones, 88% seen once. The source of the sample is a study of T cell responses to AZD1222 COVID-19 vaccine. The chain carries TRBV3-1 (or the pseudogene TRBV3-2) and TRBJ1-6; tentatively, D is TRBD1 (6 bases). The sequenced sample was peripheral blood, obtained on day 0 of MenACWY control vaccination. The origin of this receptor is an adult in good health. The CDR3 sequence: CASSQERTARTPLHF. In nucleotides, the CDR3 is TGTGCCAGCAGCCAAGAGCGGACAGCCCGGACCCCCCTCCACTTT.